This T cell receptor beta chain came from a study of PD-L1 blockade in urothelial cancer. Study summary: A median approximately 150,000 T cells were found in blood samples.

TCRdb's copy holds only in-frame clones and misses some; the assay was immunoSEQ multiplex PCR. The repertoire holds under 40,000 clones, with around 80% as singletons. This sequence originates from a man between 70 and 80 years old with urothelial cancer. The sample consisted of PBMCs, taken around atezolizumab (anti-PD-L1) treatment.

CDR3 in DNA: TGTGCCACCGGGACAGAGATGAACACTGAAGCTTTCTTT. Residues: CATGTEMNTEAFF. The chain joins TRBV19 to TRBJ1-1, with 7 bases lining up with TRBD1. CDR1 and CDR2 from the germline V gene are LNHDA and SQIVND (reference sequence). V was pared by 10 bases and J by 0 bases, with 5 bases of the junction left unmatched. This CDR3 is built from 13 residues.